What follows describes a single TCR beta chain. The antigen remains undetermined. The V end lost 3 bases, the J end lost 4 bases, and 13 bases lay between the germline ends. The CDR3 length is 15 residues. CDR1 is SGHRS, CDR2 YFSETQ, per germline. This sample stems from a study of T cells after yellow fever vaccination. Study results and caveats: Most primary-vaccination clones recurred post-booster (just under 98% CD4, roughly 90% CD8).

Template switching with 5'RACE generated the TCR cDNA and added a universal primer site and UMIs. Each CDR3 protein gets one entry after TCRdb re-called the 5' RACE reads with MiXCR. Among approximately 550,000 distinct CDR3 sequences listed, approximately 13% were seen once. The chain couples TRBV5-1 to TRBJ2-2; unclear D gene. The sequence derives from a man younger than 40 who received the YFV17D yellow fever vaccine. The sequencing used PBMCs, collected on the day of the yellow fever booster vaccination. The CDR3 DNA reads as TGCGCCAGCAGCTCCGACACCACTCTCACCGGGGAGCTGTTTTTT. Translation gives CASSSDTTLTGELFF.